This T cell receptor beta chain was sequenced during a study of T cells in narcolepsy. Across the whole study: Healthy controls were enrolled alongside patients with narcolepsy type 1 or type 2.

This table comes from immunoSEQ multiplex PCR, and its TCRdb copy is limited to in-frame clones, with some not included. The repertoire holds about 40,000 clones, with roughly 84% as singletons. As concerns this clone: The antigen remains undetermined.

Germline assignment: CDR1 GTSNPN and CDR2 SVGIG (reference sequence). CDR3 length: 17 residues. The V gene end was trimmed by 2 bases and the J gene end by 3 bases; junction bases not matched to a gene: 10. Study results and limitations: No autoreactive T cell clone sequences appeared in some memory CD4+ repertoires. HCRT-specific and TRIB2-specific autoreactive clonotypes appeared among same-patient CSF and blood CD4+ clonotypes. Healthy controls reportedly lacked the autoreactive clonotypes serially found in patients' blood.

The gene calls are TRBV30 and TRBJ2-3; the match to TRBD1 covers 11 bases. The clonotype was recovered from a human donor with narcolepsy. Specimen: CD45RA- memory CD4+ T cells from PBMCs. CDR3 sequence: CAWSWPRGQGGTDTQYF. Written as DNA, the CDR3 is TGTGCCTGGAGTTGGCCCAGGGGACAGGGGGGAACAGATACGCAGTATTTT.